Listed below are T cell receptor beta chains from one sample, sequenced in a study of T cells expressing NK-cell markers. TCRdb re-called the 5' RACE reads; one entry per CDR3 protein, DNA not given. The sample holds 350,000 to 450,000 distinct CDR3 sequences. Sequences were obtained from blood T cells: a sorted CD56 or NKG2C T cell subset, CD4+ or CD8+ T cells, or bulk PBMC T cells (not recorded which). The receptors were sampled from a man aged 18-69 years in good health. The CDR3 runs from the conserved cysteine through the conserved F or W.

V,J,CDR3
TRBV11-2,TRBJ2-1,CASGPLDNEQFF
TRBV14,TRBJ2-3,CASSRRQVADTQYF
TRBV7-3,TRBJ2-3,CASSLRKRGGSDTQYF
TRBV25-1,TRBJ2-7,CASSDSGHRVHEQYF
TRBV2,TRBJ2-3,CASSNLYTQYF
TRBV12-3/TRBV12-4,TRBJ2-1,CASSLRLGQGGIGQFF
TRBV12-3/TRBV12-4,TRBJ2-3,CASSSTLTSGGDRDTQYF
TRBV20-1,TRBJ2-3,CSASLGSALTDTQYF
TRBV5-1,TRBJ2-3,CASSLPGTPNTDTQYF
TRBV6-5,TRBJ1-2,CASSWGGQTYYGYTF
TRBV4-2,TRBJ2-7,CASSQARTSGGDSYEQYF
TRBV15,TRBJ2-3,CATSIDRAIGTQYF
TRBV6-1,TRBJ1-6,CASSELGNRDSPLHF
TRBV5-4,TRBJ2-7,CASSFTGTYEQYF
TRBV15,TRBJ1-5,CATRGVGFMQPQHF
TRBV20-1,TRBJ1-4,CSAGTRREKLFF
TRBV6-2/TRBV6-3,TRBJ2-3,CASSYGDFTDTQYF
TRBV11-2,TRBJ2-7,CASSPAPRGKAYEQYF
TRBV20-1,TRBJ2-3,CSASGKNTDTQYF
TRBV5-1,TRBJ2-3,CASSSMTSSEGTQYF
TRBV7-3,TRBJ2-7,CASSLVAGGHEQYF
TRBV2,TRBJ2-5,CASSGNLDRPRTQYF
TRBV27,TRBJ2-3,CASSHLRDRGRFMGTDTQYF
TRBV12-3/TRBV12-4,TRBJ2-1,CASSPGTSGGNEQFF
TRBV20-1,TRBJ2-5,CSTRQGARQETQYF
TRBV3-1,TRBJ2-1,CASKGEPSNEQFF
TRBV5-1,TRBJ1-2,CASRTGTLANYGYTF
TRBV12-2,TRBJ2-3,CASRLEGQRGTDTQYF
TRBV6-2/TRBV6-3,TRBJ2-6,CASSYPGTGVFGANVLTF
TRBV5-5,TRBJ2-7,CASSLRGVPIEQYF
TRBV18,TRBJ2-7,CASSAAGTGEREQYF
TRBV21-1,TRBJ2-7,CASSKPHPPQGLSNEQYF
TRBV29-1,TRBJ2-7,CSAGQTTYEQYF
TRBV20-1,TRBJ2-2,CSAMNWDRGHTGELFF
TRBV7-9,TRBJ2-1,CASSLRTGPSYNEQFF
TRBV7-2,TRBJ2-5,CASSKAWLETQYF
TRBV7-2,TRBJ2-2,CASSTRAGGYDTGELFF
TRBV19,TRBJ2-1,CASSTLDRDYNEQFF
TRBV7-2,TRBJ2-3,CASSSRGRGETDTQYF
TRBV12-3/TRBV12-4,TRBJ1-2,CASSNKGVFYGYTF
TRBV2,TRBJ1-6,CASSDRRVNSPLHF
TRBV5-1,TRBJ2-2,CASSADTQRSGGELFF
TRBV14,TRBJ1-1,CASSRNRGTEAFF
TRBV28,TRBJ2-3,CASRPPGLGGGTQYF
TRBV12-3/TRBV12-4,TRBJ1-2,CASSPAGQGYYGYTF
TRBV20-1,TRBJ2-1,CSARDWAGGNNEQFF
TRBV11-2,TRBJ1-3,CASSQTGKTGNTIYF
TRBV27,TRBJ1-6,CASSGGQGVYSPLHF
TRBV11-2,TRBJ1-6,CASSLWVDNSPLHF
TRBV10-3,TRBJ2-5,CAISERTLAGGQETQYF
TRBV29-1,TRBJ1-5,CSVAGQGNNQPQHF
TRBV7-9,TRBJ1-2,CASSLGSGTGGNYGYTF
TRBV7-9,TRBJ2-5,CASSLAAGGQETQYF